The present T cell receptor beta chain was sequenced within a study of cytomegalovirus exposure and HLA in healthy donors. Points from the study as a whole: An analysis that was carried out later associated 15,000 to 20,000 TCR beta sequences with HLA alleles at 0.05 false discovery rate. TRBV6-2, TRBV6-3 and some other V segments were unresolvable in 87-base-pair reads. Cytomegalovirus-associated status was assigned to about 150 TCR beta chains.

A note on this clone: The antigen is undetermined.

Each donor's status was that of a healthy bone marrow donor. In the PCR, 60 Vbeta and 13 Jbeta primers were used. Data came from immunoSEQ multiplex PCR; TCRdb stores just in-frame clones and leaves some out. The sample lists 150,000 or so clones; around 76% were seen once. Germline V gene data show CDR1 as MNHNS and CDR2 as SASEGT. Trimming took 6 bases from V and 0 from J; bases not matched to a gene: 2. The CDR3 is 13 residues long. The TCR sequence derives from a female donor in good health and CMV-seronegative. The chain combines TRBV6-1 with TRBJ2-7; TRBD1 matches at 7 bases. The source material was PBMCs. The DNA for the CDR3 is TGTGCCAGCAGGACAGGGAGCTCCTACGAGCAGTACTTC. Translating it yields CASRTGSSYEQYF.